This is a list of T cell receptor beta chains from one sample in a study of OX40 agonist ivuxolimab in advanced cancers. This table comes from immunoSEQ multiplex PCR, and its TCRdb copy is limited to in-frame clones, with some not included. The table shows tens of thousands of clones, with around nine tenths occurring only once. Sequencing was performed on CD4+ or CD8+ T cells sorted from blood, taken in a trial of the OX40 agonist ivuxolimab. Receptors were obtained from an adult with an advanced solid tumor such as melanoma, head and neck, liver or kidney cancer. Both conserved end residues are part of each CDR3. The order of the fields is V gene, D gene, J gene, clone size, CDR3 length, CDR3 protein, CDR3 DNA. The D gene is left open where the match is weak. Clone size is stated in some rows and not others, as once, few, many or a class when expanded.

TRBV14	TRBD2	TRBJ2-5	NA	14	CASSQAGGTRDQYF	TGTGCCAGCAGCCAAGCGGGAGGGACCCGTGACCAGTACTTC
TRBV6-1	NA	TRBJ1-1	NA	14	CASSESGGNTEAFF	TGTGCCAGCAGTGAATCGGGAGGGAACACTGAAGCTTTCTTT
TRBV5-4	TRBD1	TRBJ1-2	NA	18	CASSLKTYRGRPNYGYTF	TGTGCCAGCAGCTTGAAAACCTACAGGGGGCGGCCAAACTATGGCTACACCTTC
TRBV2	NA	TRBJ1-1	few	14	CASRGMDSRTEAFF	TGTGCCAGCAGGGGGATGGATTCACGGACTGAAGCTTTCTTT
TRBV10-3	NA	TRBJ1-1	NA	14	CAISESEGSSEAFF	TGTGCCATCAGTGAGTCGGAGGGGAGTTCTGAAGCTTTCTTT
TRBV12-5	NA	TRBJ2-1	NA	12	CASGREYNEQFF	TGTGCTAGTGGAAGGGAGTACAATGAGCAGTTCTTC
TRBV5-1	NA	TRBJ1-1	NA	15	CASSLGRLPNTEAFF	TGCGCCAGCAGCTTGGGCAGACTACCGAACACTGAAGCTTTCTTT
TRBV6-1	NA	TRBJ1-1	NA	13	CASSETKNTEAFF	TGTGCCAGCAGTGAAACCAAAAACACTGAAGCTTTCTTT
TRBV4-1	TRBD2	TRBJ2-7	NA	17	CASSQTNSGNGAYEQYF	TGCGCCAGCAGCCAAACAAATAGCGGGAACGGGGCCTACGAGCAGTACTTC
TRBV7-9	NA	TRBJ1-1	few	14	CASSLEGRNTEAFF	TGTGCCAGCAGCTTAGAGGGCAGGAACACTGAAGCTTTCTTT
TRBV5-1	TRBD2	TRBJ2-6	NA	20	CASSWGPQLAGGSGANVLTF	TGCGCCAGCAGCTGGGGGCCCCAACTAGCGGGAGGGTCTGGGGCCAACGTCCTGACTTTC
TRBV20-1	NA	TRBJ1-1	NA	11	CSAVNEGEAFF	TGCAGTGCCGTTAATGAGGGTGAAGCTTTCTTT
TRBV10-3	TRBD2	TRBJ2-5	NA	17	CAISESGLAGGRETQYF	TGTGCCATCAGTGAGTCGGGACTAGCGGGAGGTAGAGAGACCCAGTACTTC
TRBV27	NA	TRBJ2-1	once	16	CASSPRTPPTYNEQFF	TGTGCCAGCAGCCCCCGGACCCCCCCCACCTACAATGAGCAGTTCTTC
TRBV7-2	TRBD2	TRBJ2-1	few	15	CASSLEGGPDNEQFF	TGTGCCAGCAGCCTCGAGGGAGGGCCTGACAATGAGCAGTTCTTC
TRBV20-1	NA	TRBJ2-5	NA	11	CSASPAGPKYF	TGCAGTGCTAGTCCCGCCGGCCCCAAGTACTTC
TRBV28	NA	TRBJ2-2	NA	14	CASSFARSTGELFF	TGTGCCAGCAGTTTCGCTAGGAGCACCGGGGAGCTGTTTTTT
TRBV10-1	NA	TRBJ2-1	NA	13	CASSVEAMGEQFF	TGCGCCAGCAGTGTAGAGGCTATGGGTGAGCAGTTCTTC
TRBV4-3	NA	TRBJ2-5	NA	15	CASSQVATFQETQYF	TGCGCCAGCAGCCAAGTAGCGACTTTCCAAGAGACCCAGTACTTC
TRBV7-6	NA	TRBJ2-7	NA	13	CASSFEQGHEQYF	TGTGCCAGCAGCTTCGAGCAGGGCCACGAGCAGTACTTC
TRBV4-1	NA	TRBJ2-4	few	17	CASSPNEFRETKNIQYF	TGCGCCAGCAGCCCCAACGAGTTCAGGGAAACCAAAAACATTCAGTACTTC
TRBV7-9	NA	TRBJ1-1	NA	13	CASSLDRSTEAFF	TGTGCCAGCAGCTTAGACAGGTCCACTGAAGCTTTCTTT
TRBV11-3	NA	TRBJ1-3	NA	13	CASSPAGGNTIYF	TGTGCCAGCAGCCCCGCCGGTGGAAACACCATATATTTT
TRBV7-7	NA	TRBJ2-1	NA	14	CASSLGGSYNEQFF	TGTGCCAGCAGCCTGGGGGGCTCCTACAATGAGCAGTTCTTC
TRBV9	NA	TRBJ2-3	NA	16	CASSGVAGNLWDTQYF	TGTGCCAGCAGCGGAGTGGCGGGAAACCTATGGGATACGCAGTATTTT
TRBV29-1	TRBD1	TRBJ2-7	NA	15	CSVALGQTYSYEQYF	TGCAGCGTCGCATTGGGACAGACCTACTCCTACGAGCAGTACTTC
TRBV18	NA	TRBJ2-2	NA	14	CASSPSRATGELFF	TGTGCCAGCTCACCCTCGCGAGCTACCGGGGAGCTGTTTTTT